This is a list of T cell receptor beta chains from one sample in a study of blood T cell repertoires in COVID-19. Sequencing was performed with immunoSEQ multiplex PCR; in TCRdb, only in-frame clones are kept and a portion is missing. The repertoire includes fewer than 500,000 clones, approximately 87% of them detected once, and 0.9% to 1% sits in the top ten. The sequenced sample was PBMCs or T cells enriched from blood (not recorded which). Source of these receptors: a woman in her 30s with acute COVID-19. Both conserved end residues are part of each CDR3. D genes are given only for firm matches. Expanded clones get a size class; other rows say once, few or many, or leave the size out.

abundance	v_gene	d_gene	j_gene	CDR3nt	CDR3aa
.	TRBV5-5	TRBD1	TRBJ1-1	TGTGCCAGCAGCTATGGGACAGGGTGGAGCACTGAAGCTTTCTTT	CASSYGTGWSTEAFF
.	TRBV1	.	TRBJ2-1	TGCACCAGCAGCCAGCGGGGGGGCCCCTATGAGCAGTTCTTC	CTSSQRGGPYEQFF
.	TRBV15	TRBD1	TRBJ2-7	TGTGCCACCAGCAGAGATAAGAAGGGGGCGGAGGAGCAGTACTTC	CATSRDKKGAEEQYF
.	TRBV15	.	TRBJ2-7	TGTGCCACCAGCAGAGATCAGGGTTCCTACGAGCAGTACTTC	CATSRDQGSYEQYF
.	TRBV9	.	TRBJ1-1	TGTGCCAGCAGCGAGACAGGAGCCACACCGAGAGCTTTCTTT	CASSETGATPRAFF
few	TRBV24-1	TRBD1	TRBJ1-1	TGTGCCACCAGTGAGGGACAGGGCCTGAACACTGAAGCTTTCTTT	CATSEGQGLNTEAFF
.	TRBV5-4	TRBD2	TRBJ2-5	TGTGCCAGCAGCTTGGATAGCGGGGGAGTCAAGACCCAGTACTTC	CASSLDSGGVKTQYF
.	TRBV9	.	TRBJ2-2	TGTGCCAGCAGCGTAGTAGCCGGGGAGCTGTTTTTT	CASSVVAGELFF
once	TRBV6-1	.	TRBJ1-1	TGTGCCAGCAGTGACGGGTATTTGGAAGAAGCTTTCTTT	CASSDGYLEEAFF
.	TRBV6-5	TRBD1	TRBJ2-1	TGTGCCAGCAGCCAGACAGGGGGCGCTTACAATGAGCAGTTCTTC	CASSQTGGAYNEQFF
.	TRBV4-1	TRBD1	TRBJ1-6	TGCGCCAGCAGCCAAGGACAGGGCCTCGCTTCACCCCTCCACTTT	CASSQGQGLASPLHF
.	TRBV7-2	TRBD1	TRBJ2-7	TGTGCCAGCAGCCAAAGACAGGGTGCCTACGAGCAGTACTTC	CASSQRQGAYEQYF
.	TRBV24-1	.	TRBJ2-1	TGTGCCACCAGTGATTTGGACAGCTACAATGAGCAGTTCTTC	CATSDLDSYNEQFF
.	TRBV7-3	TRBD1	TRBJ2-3	TGTGCCAGCAGCAACAGGGGGCCGGCAGATACGCAGTATTTT	CASSNRGPADTQYF
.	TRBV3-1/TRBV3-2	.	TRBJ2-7	TGTGCCAGCAGCCACGGGACTGCTGTTCTCTACGAGCAGTACTTC	CASSHGTAVLYEQYF
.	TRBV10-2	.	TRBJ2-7	TGCGCCAGCAGTATAGCCCGGGGGTTCGAGCAGTACTTC	CASSIARGFEQYF
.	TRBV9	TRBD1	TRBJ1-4	TGTGCCAGCAGCACCAGGACAGGGGAATATGAAAAACTGTTTTTT	CASSTRTGEYEKLFF
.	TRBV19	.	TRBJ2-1	TGTGCCAGTACCCCGACTAGGTATCTCGCCAATGAGCAGTTCTTC	CASTPTRYLANEQFF
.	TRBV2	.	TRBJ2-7	TGTGCCAGCAGGAAAGGGGGGGACGGCTACGAGCAGTACTTC	CASRKGGDGYEQYF
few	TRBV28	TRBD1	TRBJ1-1	TGTGCCAGCAAGGCAGGGGGCACTGAAGCTTTCTTT	CASKAGGTEAFF
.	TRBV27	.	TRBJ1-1	TGTGCCAGCAGTTTATCTACAGGGATGAACACTGAAGCTTTCTTT	CASSLSTGMNTEAFF
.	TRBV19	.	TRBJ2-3	TGTGCCAGTAGGACCGGGGGATGGAGAGATACGCAGTATTTT	CASRTGGWRDTQYF
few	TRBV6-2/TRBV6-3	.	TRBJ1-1	TGTGCCAGCAGCGAAGTTAGTCAGGGCGGCGACACTGAAGCTTTCTTT	CASSEVSQGGDTEAFF
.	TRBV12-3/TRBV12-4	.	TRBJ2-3	TGTGCCAGCAGGCTGCGAGATTTT	CASRLRDF
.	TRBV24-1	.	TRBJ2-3	TGTGCCACCAGTGAACCAGGGAACCCAGATACGCAGTATTTT	CATSEPGNPDTQYF
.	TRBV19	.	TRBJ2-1	TGTGCCAGTAGTATAGAGGCGGCCAGGGCCAATGAGCAGTTCTTC	CASSIEAARANEQFF
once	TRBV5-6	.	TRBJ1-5	TGTGCCAGCAGCTTGTTGGGGCGGGATGGGCATCAGCCCCAGCATTTT	CASSLLGRDGHQPQHF
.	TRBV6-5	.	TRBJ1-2	TGTGCCAGCAGTTCTAATTCTGCAGGGGTAGGGTATGGCTACACCTTC	CASSSNSAGVGYGYTF
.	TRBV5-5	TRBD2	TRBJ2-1	TGTGCCAGCAGCTGGGTTGTATTAGCGGGGGGGCGGAATGAGCAGTTCTTC	CASSWVVLAGGRNEQFF